This passage covers 16 T cell receptor beta chains from one sample sequenced in a study of T-cell reconstitution after alpha-beta-depleted transplantation in children. Unique molecular identifiers were incorporated when the TCRbeta library was constructed. Each CDR3 protein gets one entry after TCRdb re-called the PCR reads with MiXCR. The sample yields approximately 590,000 distinct CDR3 sequences, 8% to 11% seen once. The sample consisted of PBMCs from the stem cell graft donor, taken from the stem cell graft. The receptor source for this set is a human donor who donated a stem cell graft to a child with acute myeloid leukemia.

J is TRBJ2-7 and V is TRBV7-2; D might be TRBD2 (5 bases). This CDR3 spans 14 amino acids. V dropped 5 bases and J dropped 0 bases, with 11 bases sitting between them. Per germline, CDR1 SGHTA and CDR2 FQGNSA. CDR3 region: CASSPRALSYEQYF. In DNA, the CDR3 is TGTGCCAGCAGCCCGCGGGCCCTCTCCTACGAGCAGTACTTC. The whole variable domain, filled in from reference TRBV7-2 and TRBJ2-7, reads GAGVSQSPSNKVTEKGKDVELRCDPISGHTALYWYRQSLGQGLEFLIYFQGNSAPDKSGLPSDRFSAERTGGSVSTLTIQRTQQEDSAVYLCASSPRALSYEQYFGPGTRLTVT.

This clonotype was seen repeatedly, ten times or more. DNA of the CDR3: TGTGCCAGCAGCTTAGAGGCGGGACAGGGGGCAGAGACCCAGTACTTC. Protein: CASSLEAGQGAETQYF. This rearrangement joins TRBV7-8 to TRBJ2-5; 12 bases are shared with TRBD1. This CDR3 has 16 amino acids. Germline V gives CDR1 SGHVS, CDR2 FQNEAQ. V trimming: 1 base; J trimming: 4 bases; junction bases outside the gene matches: 4.

The CDR3 DNA sequence: TGTGCCAGCAGACCTAGCGGGCCGTACAATGAGCAGTTCTTC. Residues: CASRPSGPYNEQFF. The V and J genes are TRBV12-3 or TRBV12-4 and TRBJ2-1; 8 bases align to TRBD2. The CDR3 has 14 residues. The ends lost 6 bases at V and 4 bases at J; junction bases unmatched: 5.

This clonotype came up a few times. CDR3 in amino acids: CASSPPGSTNEKLFF. The CDR3 region has the DNA TGTGCCAGCAGCCCTCCAGGGTCAACTAATGAAAAACTGTTTTTT. This chain joins TRBV7-2 and TRBJ1-4, with a tentative D call TRBD1 (5 bases). The CDR3 sequence is 15 residues long. Per the germline V gene, CDR1 is SGHTA and CDR2 is FQGNSA. With 5 bases removed from V and 0 bases from J, the gap between germline ends came to 10 bases.

The chain joins TRBV2 to TRBJ2-1, with TRBD1 identical over 8 bases. The CDR3 covers 18 residues. Germline lookup yields CDR1 SNHLY and CDR2 FYNNEI. Trimming removed 0 bases from V and 5 bases from J; junction bases left unmatched: 12. CDR3 amino acids: CASSEALPGDRLDNEQFF. CDR3 DNA: TGTGCCAGCAGTGAAGCCCTACCTGGGGACAGGTTAGACAATGAGCAGTTCTTC.

This clonotype has just a few counts. In DNA, the CDR3 is TGTGCCAGCAGCCCGACCCAAGATACGCAGTATTTT. Protein sequence: CASSPTQDTQYF. The chain carries TRBV7-6 and TRBJ2-3; D gene uncertain. This CDR3 region has 12 residues. V was trimmed by 5 bases and J by 5 bases, leaving 8 bases between them. The germline V gene has CDR1 SGHVS and CDR2 FNYEAQ.

This clonotype was observed a handful of times. This chain joins TRBV5-1 and TRBJ1-5; weak D call: TRBD1 (6 bases). This CDR3 region has 15 residues. The germline gives CDR1 SGHRS, CDR2 YFSETQ. The V and J ends lost 4 bases and 4 bases respectively, with 15 bases between them. The CDR3 loop reads CASSPGGQGNQPQHF. In nucleotides, the CDR3 is TGCGCCAGCAGCCCCGGGGGGCAGGGGAATCAGCCCCAGCATTTT.

There are many counts of this clonotype. This sequence joins TRBV5-1 and TRBJ1-4; TRBD1 agrees at 7 bases. The germline V gene has CDR1 SGHRS and CDR2 YFSETQ. With 4 bases clipped from V and 4 bases from J, the junction kept 4 bases outside the gene matches. The CDR3 is made up of 14 amino acids. Here the CDR3 DNA reads TGCGCCAGCAGCCCGGGACAGAATAATGAAAAACTGTTTTTT. Encoded protein: CASSPGQNNEKLFF.

The chain recombines TRBV3-1 with TRBJ2-1, with D perhaps matching TRBD2 (6 bases). Between the trimmed V and J ends, which lost 6 bases and 0 bases, there was a span of 15 bases. Germline CDR1 LGHDT, CDR2 YNNKEL (reference sequence). This CDR3 has 16 residues. For the CDR3, the DNA is TGTGCCAGCAGGGATGTTCGGGGGATCTCCTACAATGAGCAGTTCTTC. It is translated as CASRDVRGISYNEQFF.

This clonotype has more than one count but fewer than ten. The chain employs TRBV7-2 and TRBJ2-1, with TRBD1 matching 9 bases. This CDR3 is built from 14 residues. Germline CDR1 and CDR2: SGHTA and FQGNSA. Losses at the gene ends were 3 bases for V and 7 bases for J; bases not matched to a gene: 4. In nucleotides, the CDR3 is TGTGCCAGCAGCTTCTGGACAGGGGAGAATGAGCAGTTCTTC. Residues: CASSFWTGENEQFF.

This clonotype was counted a few times. This sequence joins TRBV12-3 or TRBV12-4 and TRBJ2-7, with D unclear. Trimming left V 6 bases short and J 0 bases short, with 15 bases between. CDR3 size: 15 residues. The CDR3 spells CASSSPGSLSYEQYF. The CDR3, as DNA: TGTGCCAGCAGCTCCCCAGGTTCACTCTCCTACGAGCAGTACTTC.

Ten or more counts support this clonotype. The gene calls are TRBV11-2 and TRBJ2-3; the D gene is possibly TRBD2 (6 bases). V was pared by 6 bases and J by 1 base, with 11 bases between. The CDR3 spans 14 residues. CDR1 is SGHAT and CDR2 is FQNNGV in the germline V gene. The CDR3 region is CASRRGVGTDTQYF. For the CDR3, the DNA is TGTGCCAGCAGGCGGGGAGTTGGCACAGATACGCAGTATTTT. The entire variable domain, with the rest obtained from reference TRBV11-2 and TRBJ2-3, is as follows: EAGVAQSPRYKIIEKRQSVAFWCNPISGHATLYWYQQILGQGPKLLIQFQNNGVVDDSQLPKDRFSAERLKGVDSTLKIQPAKLEDSAVYLCASRRGVGTDTQYFGPGTRLTVL.

This clonotype was recorded a few times. The junction differs from germline at one of its ends, possibly a read error. This chain joins TRBV5-1 and TRBJ2-5; the match to TRBD1 covers 8 bases. The CDR3 has 14 amino acids. CDR1 and CDR2 (germline): SGHRS, YFSETQ. CDR3 sequence: CASSESRGQGTQYF. CDR3 DNA: TGCGCCAGCAGCGAAAGCAGGGGGCAAGGGACCCAGTACTTC.

The chain uses TRBV20-1 and TRBJ1-5; TRBD1 matches 8 bases. Trimming cost V 0 bases and J 3 bases; bases outside gene matches: 4. CDR1 is DFQATT and CDR2 is SNEGSKA in the germline V gene (reference sequence). The length of the CDR3 is 15 residues. CDR3 sequence reads: CSAREAGGLNQPQHF. DNA for the CDR3: TGCAGTGCTAGAGAAGCAGGGGGCCTCAATCAGCCCCAGCATTTT.

In this sample, this clonotype turned up a few times. V gene TRBV6-1 combines with J gene TRBJ1-4, with no clear D. This CDR3 is built from 14 residues. V was trimmed by 6 bases and J by 7 bases, leaving 15 bases between them. Germline-derived CDR1 and CDR2 are MNHNS and SASEGT. This chain's CDR3 is CASSLTPGAEKLFF. The CDR3 nucleotides read TGTGCCAGCAGCCTTACCCCCGGAGCTGAAAAACTGTTTTTT.

This clonotype was found a few times. The CDR3 DNA is TGTGCCAGCAGCTTAGCGCTGGTTTCCTACGAGCAGTACTTC. This translates into CASSLALVSYEQYF. The chain uses TRBV7-2 and TRBJ2-7; D not certain. The CDR3 extends over 14 amino acids. Germline CDR1 SGHTA, CDR2 FQGNSA. V dropped 0 bases and J dropped 1 base, with 7 bases sitting between them.